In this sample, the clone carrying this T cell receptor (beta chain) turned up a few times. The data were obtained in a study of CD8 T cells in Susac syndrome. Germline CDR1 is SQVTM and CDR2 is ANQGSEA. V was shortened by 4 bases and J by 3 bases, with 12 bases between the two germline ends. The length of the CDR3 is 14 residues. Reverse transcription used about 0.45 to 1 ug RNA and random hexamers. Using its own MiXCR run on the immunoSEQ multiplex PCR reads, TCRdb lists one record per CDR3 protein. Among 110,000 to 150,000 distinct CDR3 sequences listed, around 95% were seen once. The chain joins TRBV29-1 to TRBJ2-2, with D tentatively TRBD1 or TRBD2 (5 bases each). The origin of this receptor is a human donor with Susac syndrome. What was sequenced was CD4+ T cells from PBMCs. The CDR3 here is CSVGGGLDTGELFF. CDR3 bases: TGCAGCGTTGGGGGCGGGCTTGACACCGGGGAGCTGTTTTTT.